This T cell receptor (beta chain) was obtained from a study of cytomegalovirus exposure and HLA in healthy donors. A multiplex PCR was run with 60 Vbeta primers and 13 Jbeta primers. The assay was immunoSEQ multiplex PCR, and TCRdb's table has in-frame clones only and misses some. Altogether 100,000 to 150,000 clones are present, 72% being singletons, with the ten largest covering less than 5%. Broader study findings: Sequencing had likely introduced a cluster of highly shared sequence variants as an artifact. Donors were assumed by presence/absence analyses to have roughly uniform sequencing depth. Trimming of TCR beta V- and J-genes showed a link, identified in a later analysis, to a missense DCLRE1C variant.

Note on this clone: The target antigen is unknown.

The V gene's germline CDR1 is MNHEY and CDR2 SMNVEV (reference sequence). V was trimmed by 4 bases and J by 3 bases, leaving 7 bases between them. The CDR3 runs 13 residues. The material sequenced was PBMCs. V and J are TRBV27 and TRBJ2-1, with D hard to call. The clonotype comes from a man aged 30-40 years in good health and CMV-seronegative. CDR3 DNA sequence: TGTGCCAGCAGTTCTGGCCTCTACAATGAGCAGTTCTTC. Translated, it gives CASSSGLYNEQFF.